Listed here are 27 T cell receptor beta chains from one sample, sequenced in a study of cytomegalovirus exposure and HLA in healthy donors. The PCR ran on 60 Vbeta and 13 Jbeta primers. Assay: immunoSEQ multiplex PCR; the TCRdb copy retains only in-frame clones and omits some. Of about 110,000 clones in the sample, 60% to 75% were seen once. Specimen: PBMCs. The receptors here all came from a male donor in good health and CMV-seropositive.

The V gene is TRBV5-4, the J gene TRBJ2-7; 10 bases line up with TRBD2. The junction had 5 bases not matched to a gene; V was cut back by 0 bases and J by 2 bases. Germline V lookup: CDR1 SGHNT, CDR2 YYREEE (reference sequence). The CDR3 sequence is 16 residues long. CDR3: CASSLDPSGGAYEQYF. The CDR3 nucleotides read TGTGCCAGCAGCTTGGATCCCAGCGGGGGGGCCTACGAGCAGTACTTC. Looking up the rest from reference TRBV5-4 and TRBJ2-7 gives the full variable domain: ETGVTQSPTHLIKTRGQQVTLRCSSQSGHNTVSWYQQALGQGPQFIFQYYREEENGRGNFPPRFSGLQFPNYSSELNVNALELDDSALYLCASSLDPSGGAYEQYFGPGTRLTVT.

CDR3 sequence: CASSTSEPIYEQYF. CDR3 DNA sequence: TGTGCCAGCAGCACTAGCGAACCTATCTACGAGCAGTACTTC. The V call is TRBV6-4, the J call TRBJ2-7; 7 positions match TRBD2. Germline V gene data show CDR1 as MRHNA and CDR2 as SNTAGT. V was clipped by 6 bases and J by 3 bases; unmatched bases: 8. The CDR3 has 14 residues.

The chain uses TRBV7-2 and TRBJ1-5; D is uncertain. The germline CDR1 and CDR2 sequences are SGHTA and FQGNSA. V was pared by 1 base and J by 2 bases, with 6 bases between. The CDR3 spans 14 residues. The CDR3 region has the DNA TGTGCCAGCAGCTTAGGAGTGGGCAATCAGCCCCAGCATTTT. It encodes CASSLGVGNQPQHF.

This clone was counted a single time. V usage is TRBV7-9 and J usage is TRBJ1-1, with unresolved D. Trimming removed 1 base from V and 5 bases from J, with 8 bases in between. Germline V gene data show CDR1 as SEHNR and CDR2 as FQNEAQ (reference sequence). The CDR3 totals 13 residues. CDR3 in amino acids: CASSLGRETEAFF. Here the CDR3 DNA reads TGTGCCAGCAGCTTAGGCCGGGAGACTGAAGCTTTCTTT.

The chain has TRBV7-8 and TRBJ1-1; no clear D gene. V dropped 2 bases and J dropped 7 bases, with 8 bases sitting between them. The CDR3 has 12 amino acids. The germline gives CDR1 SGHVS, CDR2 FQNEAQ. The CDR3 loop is CASSLTEFEAFF. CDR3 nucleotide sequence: TGTGCCAGCAGCTTAACAGAGTTTGAAGCTTTCTTT.

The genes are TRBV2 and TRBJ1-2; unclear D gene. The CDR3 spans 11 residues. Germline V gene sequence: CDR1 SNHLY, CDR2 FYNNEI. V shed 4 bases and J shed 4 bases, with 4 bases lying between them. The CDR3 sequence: CASSGIYGYTF. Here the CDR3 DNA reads TGTGCCAGCAGTGGTATCTATGGCTACACCTTC.

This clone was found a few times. The DNA of the CDR3 is TGCGCCAGCAGCGAAGGGGACAGGGTGGAAAAACTGTTTTTT. Its translation is CASSEGDRVEKLFF. The V and J genes are TRBV5-1 and TRBJ1-4, with 9 bases aligning to TRBD1. The CDR3 is made up of 14 amino acids. J lost 8 bases, V lost 4 bases, and 6 bases had no gene match. Germline V CDR1 and CDR2: SGHRS, YFSETQ.

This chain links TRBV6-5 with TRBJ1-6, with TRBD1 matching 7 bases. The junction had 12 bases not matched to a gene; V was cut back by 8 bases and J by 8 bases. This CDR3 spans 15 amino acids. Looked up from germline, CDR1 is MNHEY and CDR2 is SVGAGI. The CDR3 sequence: CASGTGVSSYSPLHF. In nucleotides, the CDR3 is TGTGCCAGCGGCACAGGGGTCTCCTCCTATTCACCCCTCCACTTT.

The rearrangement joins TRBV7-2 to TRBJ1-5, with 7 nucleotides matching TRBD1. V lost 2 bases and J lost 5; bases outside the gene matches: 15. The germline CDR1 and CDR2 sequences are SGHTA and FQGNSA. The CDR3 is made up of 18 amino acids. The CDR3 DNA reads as TGTGCCAGCAGCTTATTAATCCCGTCGACAGGGACGCATCAGCCCCAGCATTTT. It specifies CASSLLIPSTGTHQPQHF.

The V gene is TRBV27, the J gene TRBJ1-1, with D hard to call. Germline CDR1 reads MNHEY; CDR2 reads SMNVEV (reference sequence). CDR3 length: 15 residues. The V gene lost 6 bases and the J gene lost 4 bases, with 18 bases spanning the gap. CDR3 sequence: CASSRLVDSLTEAFF. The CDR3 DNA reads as TGTGCCAGCAGCCGTCTGGTGGACTCCCTCACTGAAGCTTTCTTT.

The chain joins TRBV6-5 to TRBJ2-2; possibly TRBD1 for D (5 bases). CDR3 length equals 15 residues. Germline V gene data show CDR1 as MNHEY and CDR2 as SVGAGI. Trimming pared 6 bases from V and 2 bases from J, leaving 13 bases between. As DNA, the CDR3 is TGTGCCAGCAGACTGGCAGGGATCAACACCGGGGAGCTGTTTTTT. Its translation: CASRLAGINTGELFF.

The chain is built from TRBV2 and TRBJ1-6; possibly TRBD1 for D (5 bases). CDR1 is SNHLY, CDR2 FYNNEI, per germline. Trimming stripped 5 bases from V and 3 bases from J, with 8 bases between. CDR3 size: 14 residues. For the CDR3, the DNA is TGTGCCAGCAGTCCCAGGGTCTATAATTCACCCCTCCACTTT. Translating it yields CASSPRVYNSPLHF.

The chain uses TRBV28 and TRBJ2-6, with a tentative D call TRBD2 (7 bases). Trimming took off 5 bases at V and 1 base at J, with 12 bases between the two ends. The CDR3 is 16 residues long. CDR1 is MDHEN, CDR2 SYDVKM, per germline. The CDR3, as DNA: TGTGCCAGCAGTGGGGGGCGGGAGTCTGGGGCCAACGTCCTGACTTTC. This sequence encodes CASSGGRESGANVLTF.

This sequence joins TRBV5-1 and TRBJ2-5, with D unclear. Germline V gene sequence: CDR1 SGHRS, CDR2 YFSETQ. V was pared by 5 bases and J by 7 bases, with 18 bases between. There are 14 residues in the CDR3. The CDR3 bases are TGCGCCAGCAGAGAAGTCCTACAGAAGAGGACCCAGTACTTC. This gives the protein CASREVLQKRTQYF.

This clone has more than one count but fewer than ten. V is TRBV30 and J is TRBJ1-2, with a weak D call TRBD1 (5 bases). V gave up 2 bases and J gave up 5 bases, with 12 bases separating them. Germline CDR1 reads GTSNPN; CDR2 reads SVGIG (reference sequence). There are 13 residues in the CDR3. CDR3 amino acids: CAWSPSGGYGYTF. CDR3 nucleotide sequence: TGTGCCTGGAGTCCCTCCGGGGGTTATGGCTACACCTTC.

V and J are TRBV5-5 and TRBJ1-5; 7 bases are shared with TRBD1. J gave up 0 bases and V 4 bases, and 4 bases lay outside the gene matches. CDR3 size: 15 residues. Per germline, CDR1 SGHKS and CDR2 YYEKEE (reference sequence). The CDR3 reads CASSPTGNSNQPQHF. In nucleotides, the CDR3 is TGTGCCAGCAGCCCGACAGGGAATAGCAATCAGCCCCAGCATTTT.

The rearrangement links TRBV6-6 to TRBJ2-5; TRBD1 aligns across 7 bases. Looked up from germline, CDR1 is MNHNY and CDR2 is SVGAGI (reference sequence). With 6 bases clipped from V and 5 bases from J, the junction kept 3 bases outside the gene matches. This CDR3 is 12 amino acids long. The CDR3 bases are TGTGCCAGCAGAGGGGGCTTGGAGACCCAGTACTTC. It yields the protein CASRGGLETQYF.

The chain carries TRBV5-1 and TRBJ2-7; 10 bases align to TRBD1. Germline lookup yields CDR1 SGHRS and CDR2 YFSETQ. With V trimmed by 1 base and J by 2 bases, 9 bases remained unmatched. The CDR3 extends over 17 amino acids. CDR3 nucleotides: TGCGCCAGCAGCTTGAGGGGACAGGGGTCTATCACCTACGAGCAGTACTTC. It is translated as CASSLRGQGSITYEQYF.

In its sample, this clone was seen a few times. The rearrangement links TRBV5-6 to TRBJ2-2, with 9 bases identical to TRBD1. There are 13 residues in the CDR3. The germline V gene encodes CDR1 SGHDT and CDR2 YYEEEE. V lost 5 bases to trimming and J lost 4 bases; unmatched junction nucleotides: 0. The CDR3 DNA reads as TGTGCCAGCAGGACAGGGGGCACCGGGGAGCTGTTTTTT. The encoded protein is CASRTGGTGELFF.

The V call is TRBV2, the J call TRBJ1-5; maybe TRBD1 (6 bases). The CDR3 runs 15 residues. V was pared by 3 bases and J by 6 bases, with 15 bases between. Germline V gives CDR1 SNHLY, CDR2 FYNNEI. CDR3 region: CASSDQYRASQPQHF. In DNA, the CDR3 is TGTGCCAGCAGTGACCAATACAGGGCCAGTCAGCCCCAGCATTTT.

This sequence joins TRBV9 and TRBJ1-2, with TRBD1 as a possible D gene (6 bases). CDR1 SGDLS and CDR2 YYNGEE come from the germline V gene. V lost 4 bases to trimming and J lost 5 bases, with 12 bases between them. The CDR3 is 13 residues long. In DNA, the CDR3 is TGTGCCAGCAGCACCTTACAGGGATATGGCTACACCTTC. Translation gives CASSTLQGYGYTF. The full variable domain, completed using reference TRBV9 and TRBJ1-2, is DSGVTQTPKHLITATGQRVTLRCSPRSGDLSVYWYQQSLDQGLQFLIQYYNGEERAKGNILERFSAQQFPDLHSELNLSSLELGDSALYFCASSTLQGYGYTFGSGTRLTVV.

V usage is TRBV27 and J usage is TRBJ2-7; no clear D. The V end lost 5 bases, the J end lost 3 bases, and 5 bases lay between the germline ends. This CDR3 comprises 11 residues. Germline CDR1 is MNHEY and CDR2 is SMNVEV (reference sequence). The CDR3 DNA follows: TGTGCCAGCAGTCCCAACTACGAGCAGTACTTC. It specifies CASSPNYEQYF.

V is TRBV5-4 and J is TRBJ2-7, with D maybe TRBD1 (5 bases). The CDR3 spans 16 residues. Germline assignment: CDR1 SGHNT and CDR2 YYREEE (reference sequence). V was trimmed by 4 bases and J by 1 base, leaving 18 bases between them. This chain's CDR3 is CASSPLGAGNSYEQYF. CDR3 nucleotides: TGTGCCAGCAGCCCCCTTGGGGCAGGGAATTCCTACGAGCAGTACTTC.

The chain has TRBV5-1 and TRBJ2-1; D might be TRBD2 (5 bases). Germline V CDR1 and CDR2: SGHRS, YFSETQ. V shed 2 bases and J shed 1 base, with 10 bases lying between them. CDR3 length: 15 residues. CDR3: CASSFISVSYNEQFF. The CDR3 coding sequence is TGCGCCAGCAGCTTTATTAGCGTATCCTACAATGAGCAGTTCTTC.

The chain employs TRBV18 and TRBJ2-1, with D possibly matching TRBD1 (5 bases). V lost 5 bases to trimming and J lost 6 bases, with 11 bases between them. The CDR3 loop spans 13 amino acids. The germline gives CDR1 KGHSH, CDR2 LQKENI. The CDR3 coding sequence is TGTGCCAGCTCAATAAGTCAGGGCAATGAGCAGTTCTTC. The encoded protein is CASSISQGNEQFF.

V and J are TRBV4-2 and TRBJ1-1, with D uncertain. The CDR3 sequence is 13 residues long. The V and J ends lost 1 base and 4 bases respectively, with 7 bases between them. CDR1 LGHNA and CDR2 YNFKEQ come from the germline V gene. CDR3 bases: TGTGCCAGCAGCCAAGGGGAGGCCACTGAAGCTTTCTTT. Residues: CASSQGEATEAFF.

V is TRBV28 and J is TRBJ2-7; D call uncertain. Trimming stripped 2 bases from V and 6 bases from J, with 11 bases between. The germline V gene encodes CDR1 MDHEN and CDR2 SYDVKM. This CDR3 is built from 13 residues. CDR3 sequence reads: CASSLTAHREQYF. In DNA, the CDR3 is TGTGCCAGCAGTTTAACAGCTCATCGCGAGCAGTACTTC.